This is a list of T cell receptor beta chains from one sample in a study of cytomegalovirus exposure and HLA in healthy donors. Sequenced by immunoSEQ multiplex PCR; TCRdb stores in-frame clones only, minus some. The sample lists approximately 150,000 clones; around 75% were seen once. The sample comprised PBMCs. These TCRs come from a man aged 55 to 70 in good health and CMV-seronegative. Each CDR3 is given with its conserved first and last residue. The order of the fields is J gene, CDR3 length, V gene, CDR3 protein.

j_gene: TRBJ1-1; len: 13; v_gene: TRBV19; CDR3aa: CASTRGGNTEAFF
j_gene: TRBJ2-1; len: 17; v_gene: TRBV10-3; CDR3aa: CAISESTARSSYNEQFF
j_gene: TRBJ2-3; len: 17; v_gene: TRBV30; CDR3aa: CAWSVGGSAFLTDTQYF
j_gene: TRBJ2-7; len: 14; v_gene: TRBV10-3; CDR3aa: CAISELDRGGEQYF
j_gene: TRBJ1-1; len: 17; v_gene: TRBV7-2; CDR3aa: CASSLNIPRDLNTEAFF
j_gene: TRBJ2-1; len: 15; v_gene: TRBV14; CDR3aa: CASSQAQGTSGSRFF
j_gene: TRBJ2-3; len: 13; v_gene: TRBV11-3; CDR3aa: CASSEGGTDTQYF
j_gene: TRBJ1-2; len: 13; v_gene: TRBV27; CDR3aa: CASSQSGSYGYTF
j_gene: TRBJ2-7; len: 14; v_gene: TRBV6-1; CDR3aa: CASIKPGTRGEQYF
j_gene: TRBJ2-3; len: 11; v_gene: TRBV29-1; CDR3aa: CSVEVGLERNF
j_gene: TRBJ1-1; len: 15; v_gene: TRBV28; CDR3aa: CASHRRGILDTEAFF
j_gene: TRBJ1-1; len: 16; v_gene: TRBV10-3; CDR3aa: CAISETMRTASTEAFF
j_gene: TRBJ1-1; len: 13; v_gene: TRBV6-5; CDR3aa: CASSLRTGAEAFF
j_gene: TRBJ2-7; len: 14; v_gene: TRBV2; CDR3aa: CASSDTGGAYEQYF
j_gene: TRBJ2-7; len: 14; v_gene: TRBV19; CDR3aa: CASSNRDSTSEQYF
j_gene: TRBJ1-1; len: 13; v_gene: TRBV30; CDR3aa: CASGRGADTEAFF
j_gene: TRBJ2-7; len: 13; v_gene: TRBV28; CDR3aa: CATGRGQNYEQYF
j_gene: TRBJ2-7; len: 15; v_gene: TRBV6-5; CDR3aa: CASSYSRNGNYEQYF
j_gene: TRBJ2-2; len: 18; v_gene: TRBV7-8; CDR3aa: CASSLVGLAGGNTGELFF
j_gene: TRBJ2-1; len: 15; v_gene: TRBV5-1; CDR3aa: CASSKGDGSYNEQFF
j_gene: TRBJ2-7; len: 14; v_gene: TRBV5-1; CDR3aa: CASSRRTSSYEQYF
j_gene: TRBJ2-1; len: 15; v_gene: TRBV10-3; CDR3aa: CAISTDRSSYNEQFF
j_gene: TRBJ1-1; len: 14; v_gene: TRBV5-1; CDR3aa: CASSLIEGDTEAFF
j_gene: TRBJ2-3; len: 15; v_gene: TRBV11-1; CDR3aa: CASSPDRVHTDTQYF
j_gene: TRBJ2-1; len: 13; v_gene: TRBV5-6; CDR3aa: CASSRTGNNEQFF
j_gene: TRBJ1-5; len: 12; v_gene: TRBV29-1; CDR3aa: CSVAGSNQPQHF
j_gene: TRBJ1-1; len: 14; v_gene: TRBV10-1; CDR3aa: CASSDRTPYTEAFF
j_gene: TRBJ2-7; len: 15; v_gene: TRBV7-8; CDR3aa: CASRWWGGETYEQYF
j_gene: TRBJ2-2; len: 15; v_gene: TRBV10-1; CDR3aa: CASRDRERDTGELFF
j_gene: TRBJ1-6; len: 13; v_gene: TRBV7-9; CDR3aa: CASSLEKESPLHF
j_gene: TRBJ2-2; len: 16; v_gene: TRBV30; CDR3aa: CAWSSGAGGYTGELFF
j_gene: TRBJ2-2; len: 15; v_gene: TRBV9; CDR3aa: CASSVGGADTGELFF
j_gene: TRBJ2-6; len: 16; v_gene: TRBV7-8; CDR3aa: CASSLDLSSGANVLTF
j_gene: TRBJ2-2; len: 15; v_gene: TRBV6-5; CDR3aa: CASSRQAPNTGELFF
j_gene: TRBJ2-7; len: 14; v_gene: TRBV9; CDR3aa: CASSVVPGPHEQYF
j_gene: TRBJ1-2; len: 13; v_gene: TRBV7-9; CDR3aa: CASSSGINYGYTF
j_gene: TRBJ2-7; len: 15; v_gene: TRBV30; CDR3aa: CAWSAGLAGPYEQYF
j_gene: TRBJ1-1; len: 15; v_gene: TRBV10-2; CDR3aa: CASKGDVRLNTEAFF
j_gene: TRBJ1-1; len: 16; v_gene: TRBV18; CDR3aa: CASSPMGATVGTEAFF
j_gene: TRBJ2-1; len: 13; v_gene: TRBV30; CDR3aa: CAWGGSGGNEQFF
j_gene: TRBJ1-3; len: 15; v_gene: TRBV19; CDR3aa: CASSNAGQRGNTIYF
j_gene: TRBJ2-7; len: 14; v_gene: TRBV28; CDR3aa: CASSAGQGRSEQYF
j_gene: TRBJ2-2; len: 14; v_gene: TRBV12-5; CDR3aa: CASGNNAETGELFF
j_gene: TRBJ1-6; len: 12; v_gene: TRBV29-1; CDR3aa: CSVGDLNSPLHF
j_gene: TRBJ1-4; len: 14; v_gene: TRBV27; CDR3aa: CASGGRAGGEKLFF
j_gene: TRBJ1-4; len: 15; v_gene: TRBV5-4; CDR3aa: CASSLAGGGDEKLFF
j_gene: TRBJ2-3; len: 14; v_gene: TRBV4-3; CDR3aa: CASSQDPRGDTQYF
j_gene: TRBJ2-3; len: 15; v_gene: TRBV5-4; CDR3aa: CASTSGGVSTDTQYF
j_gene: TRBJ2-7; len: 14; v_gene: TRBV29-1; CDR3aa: CSATPRGGESEQYF
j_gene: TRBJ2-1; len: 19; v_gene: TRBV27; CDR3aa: CASSLYGLAGFSTWDVQFF